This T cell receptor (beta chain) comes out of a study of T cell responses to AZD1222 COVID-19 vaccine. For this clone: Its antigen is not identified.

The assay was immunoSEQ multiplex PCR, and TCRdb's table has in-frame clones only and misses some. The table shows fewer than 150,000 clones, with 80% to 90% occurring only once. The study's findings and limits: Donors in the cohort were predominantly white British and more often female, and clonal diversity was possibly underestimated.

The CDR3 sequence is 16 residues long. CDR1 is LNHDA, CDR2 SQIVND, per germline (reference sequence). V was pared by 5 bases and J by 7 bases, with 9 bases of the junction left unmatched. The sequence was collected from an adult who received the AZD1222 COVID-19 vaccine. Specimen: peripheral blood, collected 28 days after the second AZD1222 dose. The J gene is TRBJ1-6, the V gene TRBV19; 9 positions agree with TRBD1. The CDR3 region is CASSSRSGQGNSPLHF. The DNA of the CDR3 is TGTGCCAGTAGTTCTCGATCGGGACAGGGAAATTCACCCCTCCACTTT.